The present TCR beta chain was sequenced within a study of prognosis after radiotherapy for stage I lung cancer. Background on the study: There were about seven patients whose tumors were squamous cell carcinoma and twelve whose tumors were adenocarcinoma.

Template was genomic DNA; TCR beta CDR3 amplified in two multiplex PCR rounds. The first PCR round targeted every TRBV and TRBJ gene with specific primers. TCRdb recomputed calls from the multiplex PCR reads with MiXCR, one row per CDR3 protein. The sample holds 10,000 to 15,000 distinct CDR3 sequences, 43% seen once. Worth noting for this clonotype: Possible read error: a much larger clone is one base away.

In germline, CDR1 is MRHNA, CDR2 SNTAGT. Between the trimmed V and J ends, which lost 7 bases and 4 bases, there was a span of 13 bases. The CDR3 sequence is 13 residues long. Sequencing used PBMCs, obtained before or after stereotactic body radiation therapy (not recorded which). The receptor's source is a donor over 45 with non-small cell lung cancer. This chain connects TRBV6-4 to TRBJ2-5; TRBD2 is a possible D gene (6 bases). This CDR3 reads CASIEVGGETQYF. The CDR3 DNA reads TGTGCCAGCATCGAGGTCGGGGGAGAGACCCAGTACTTC.